This TCR beta chain was found in a study of memory CD4+ T cells and cytomegalovirus serostatus. Study overall: Donors were healthy Belgian adults, several CMV seropositive and under 30 seronegative. Study-wide points: The CMV-associated TCR signature appears largely within the CD4+ memory repertoire. CMV serostatus prediction reached median AUC approximately 0.96, or 0.89 with US-trained model. Of around 160 reported CMV TCRbeta sequences, roughly 70 were found in memory CD4+ repertoires.

Single viable CD3+CD4+CD8-CD45RO+ cells were sorted as the memory CD4+ T cells. Worth noting for this clone: What it binds is unknown.

TCRdb's copy holds only in-frame clones and misses some; the assay was immunoSEQ multiplex PCR. This table holds 60,000 to 70,000 clones, 60% to 85% found once. CDR1 and CDR2 (germline): MDHEN, SYDVKM. The CDR3 totals 13 residues. V was trimmed by 6 bases and J by 0 bases, leaving 3 bases between them. The chain is built from TRBV28 and TRBJ2-6; no reliable D call. Sample: memory CD4+ T cells from blood. The TCR sequence derives from an adult in good health and CMV-seropositive. CDR3 region: CASRPSGANVLTF. For the CDR3, the DNA is TGTGCCAGCAGGCCCTCTGGGGCCAACGTCCTGACTTTC.